The 7 T cell receptor beta chains presented below share a single source sample, sequenced in a study of blood T cell repertoires in COVID-19. Produced via immunoSEQ multiplex PCR; TCRdb's table is partial and in-frame only. The repertoire holds tens of thousands of clones, with roughly 86% as singletons. The sequenced sample was peripheral blood. These receptors originate from a man in his fifties with active COVID-19.

This clone was found once. This chain connects TRBV6-5 to TRBJ1-1; the D gene is possibly TRBD1 (5 bases). Germline V gene lookup returns CDR1 MNHEY and CDR2 SVGAGI. The V end was cut by 2 bases, the J end by 2 bases, with 6 bases between. CDR3 size: 13 residues. Written as DNA, the CDR3 is TGTGCCAGCAGTTACGACAGCAACACTGAAGCTTTCTTT. Its protein product is CASSYDSNTEAFF.

This clone was recorded once. The chain uses TRBV12-3 or TRBV12-4 and TRBJ1-1, with D possibly TRBD1 on 5 matching bases. This CDR3 region has 13 residues. V was cut by 5 bases and J by 7 bases, with 14 bases left in between. The CDR3 protein is CASSRQLEGEAFF. CDR3 bases: TGTGCCAGCAGTCGACAGTTGGAGGGTGAAGCTTTCTTT.

The chain links TRBV13 to TRBJ2-1; 14 nucleotides align to TRBD2. The V gene end was trimmed by 5 bases and the J gene end by 12 bases; junction bases not matched to a gene: 12. Germline CDR1 and CDR2: PRHDT and FYEKMQ (reference sequence). CDR3 length: 16 residues. The CDR3 DNA sequence: TGTGCCAGCAGCGCCCCGACTAGCGGGGGGGCCGGGGGGCAGTTCTTC. Translating it yields CASSAPTSGGAGGQFF.

The chain couples TRBV7-8 to TRBJ1-1; 11 bases line up with TRBD1. J gave up 0 bases and V 2 bases, and 5 bases lay outside the gene matches. Germline V gene data show CDR1 as SGHVS and CDR2 as FQNEAQ. The CDR3 has 17 residues. CDR3 sequence reads: CASSLRDRGGLNTEAFF. Written as DNA, the CDR3 is TGTGCCAGCAGCTTAAGGGACAGGGGGGGATTGAACACTGAAGCTTTCTTT.

The chain has TRBV11-1 and TRBJ2-7, with a possible D match to TRBD2 (5 bases). V shed 5 bases and J shed 2 bases, with 13 bases lying between them. Germline V gene data show CDR1 as SGHAT and CDR2 as FQDESV (reference sequence). This CDR3 spans 14 amino acids. The DNA for the CDR3 is TGTGCCAGCAGCGTAAATGTGGGAGCCTACGAGCAGTACTTC. Residues: CASSVNVGAYEQYF. The variable domain in full, completed from reference TRBV11-1 and TRBJ2-7, reads EAEVAQSPRYKITEKSQAVAFWCDPISGHATLYWYRQILGQGPELLVQFQDESVVDDSQLPKDRFSAERLKGVDSTLKIQPAELGDSAMYLCASSVNVGAYEQYFGPGTRLTVT.

The chain carries TRBV4-2 and TRBJ2-3; TRBD2 aligns across 9 bases. Germline loops: CDR1 LGHNA, CDR2 YNFKEQ. V gave up 4 bases and J gave up 0 bases; unmatched junction bases: 8. The CDR3 spans 17 residues. The CDR3 here is CASSPLLAGVSTDTQYF. For the CDR3, the DNA is TGTGCCAGCAGCCCCCTTTTAGCGGGAGTCAGCACAGATACGCAGTATTTT.

To note about this clone: The germline gene is not matched at one end of the junction; a read error may be the cause. The chain's CDR3 is CASSLGSGSTDTQYF. The CDR3 nucleotides are TGTGCTAGCAGCTTAGGGTCGGGGAGCACAGATACGCAGTATTTT. This chain links TRBV7-7 with TRBJ2-3, with TRBD2 as a possible D gene (5 bases). CDR3 length: 15 residues. Germline V gene lookup returns CDR1 SSHAT and CDR2 FNYEAQ (reference sequence).